The clone carrying this TCR beta chain was seen repeatedly, ten times or more. The target antigen is unknown. RNA transcripts gave rise to amplified TCR beta CDR3 regions. The HTBI primer set drove a first-round RT-PCR of the TCR CDR3. One entry per CDR3 protein results from TCRdb running MiXCR on the multiplex PCR reads. The repertoire holds roughly 300,000 distinct CDR3 sequences, over 20% seen once, with over 45% in the top ten. The record originates from a study of T cells in Graves' hyperthyroidism and ophthalmopathy. Study overall: Blood was drawn when the patient was first diagnosed and still untreated. Whole-study findings and limits: It was a median around 6 months before onset that the model predicted ophthalmopathy.

Graves' hyperthyroidism is called stable when ophthalmopathy does not progress within 18 months. Patients were aged 18 to 65, had disease duration under 2 months, and had newly diagnosed hyperthyroidism. Germline-derived CDR1 and CDR2 are MNHNS and SASEGT. This CDR3 is 15 amino acids long. The V gene lost 6 bases and the J gene lost 5 bases, with 19 bases spanning the gap. The clonotype comes from a woman between 45 and 65 years old with Graves' hyperthyroidism. The sequencing sample was made of blood. The chain combines TRBV6-1 with TRBJ1-1; the D is unclear. CDR3 region: CASSFRQTRWTEAFF. Here the CDR3 DNA reads TGTGCCAGCAGCTTCAGACAAACCCGTTGGACTGAAGCTTTCTTT.